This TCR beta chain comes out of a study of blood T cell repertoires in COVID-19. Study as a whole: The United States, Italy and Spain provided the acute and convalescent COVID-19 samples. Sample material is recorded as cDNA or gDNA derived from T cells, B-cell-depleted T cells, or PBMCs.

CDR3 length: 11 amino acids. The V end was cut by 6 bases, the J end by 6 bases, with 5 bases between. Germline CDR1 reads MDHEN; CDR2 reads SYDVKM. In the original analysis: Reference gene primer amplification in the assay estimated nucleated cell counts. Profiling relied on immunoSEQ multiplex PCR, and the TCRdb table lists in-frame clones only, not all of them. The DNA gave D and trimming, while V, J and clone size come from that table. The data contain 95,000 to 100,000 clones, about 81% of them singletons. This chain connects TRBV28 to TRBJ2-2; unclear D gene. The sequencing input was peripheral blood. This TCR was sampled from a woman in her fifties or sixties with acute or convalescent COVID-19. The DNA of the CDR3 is TGTGCCAGCAGGGCCCCCGGGGAGCTGTTTTTT. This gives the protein CASRAPGELFF.